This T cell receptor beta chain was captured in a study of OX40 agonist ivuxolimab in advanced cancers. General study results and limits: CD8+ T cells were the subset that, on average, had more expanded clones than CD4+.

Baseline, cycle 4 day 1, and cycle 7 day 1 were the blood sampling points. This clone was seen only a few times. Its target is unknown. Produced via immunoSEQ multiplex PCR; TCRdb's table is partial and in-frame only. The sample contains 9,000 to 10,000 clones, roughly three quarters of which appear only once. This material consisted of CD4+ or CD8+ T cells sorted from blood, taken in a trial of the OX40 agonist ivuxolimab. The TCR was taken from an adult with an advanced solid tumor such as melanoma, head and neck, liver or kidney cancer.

The CDR3 coding sequence is TGTGCCAGCAGTTTGAATCTTGGGAGGGGCGCTGAAGCTTTCTTT. Its translation is CASSLNLGRGAEAFF. The chain links TRBV28 to TRBJ1-1, with D perhaps TRBD1 (5 bases). In germline, CDR1 is MDHEN, CDR2 SYDVKM. Trimming removed 3 bases at V and 6 bases at J, with 17 bases between. This CDR3 has 15 amino acids.